Listed below are T cell receptor beta chains from one sample, sequenced in a study of T cells in Graves' hyperthyroidism and ophthalmopathy. TCRdb recomputed calls from the multiplex PCR reads with MiXCR, one row per CDR3 protein. The table includes under 350,000 distinct CDR3 sequences, 17% detected once. The sequenced material came from blood. These receptors were collected from a woman in her sixties with Graves' ophthalmopathy. CDR3s include the opening cysteine and the closing phenylalanine or tryptophan. The D gene is left open where the match is weak. Some rows mark clone size as missing; the rest say once, few, many or name a class of expanded clone.

>many|TRBJ1-5|TRBD1|TRBV4-3
TGCGCCAGCAGCCAGACAGGGATAAGGGAGCCCCAGCATTTT
CASSQTGIREPQHF
>many|TRBJ1-5|.|TRBV12-3/TRBV12-4
TGTGCCAGCAGTGCAAGTTGGTCCCAGCATTTT
CASSASWSQHF
>many|TRBJ2-3|.|TRBV20-1
TGCAGTGCTAGAGTTGTAGGACCAGATACGCAGTATTTT
CSARVVGPDTQYF
>many|TRBJ2-1|TRBD2|TRBV27
TGTGCCAGCAGTGGACTAGCGGGAGGGCCGCGAGAGTTCTTC
CASSGLAGGPREFF
>many|TRBJ2-7|.|TRBV6-1
TGTGCCAGCAGTGTAAGGGGGACCTCCTACGAGCAGTACTTC
CASSVRGTSYEQYF
>.|TRBJ1-1|.|TRBV10-3
TGTGCCATCAGTGGTTCAGCGAACACTGAAGCTTTCTTT
CAISGSANTEAFF
>few|TRBJ2-7|.|TRBV15
TGTGCCACCAGCAGAGGCGGTGGAGGGGCGTCCTACGAGCAGTACTTC
CATSRGGGGASYEQYF
>few|TRBJ1-1|.|TRBV19
TGTGCCAGTATGGGGGGGTGGAACACTGAAGCTTTCTTT
CASMGGWNTEAFF
>many|TRBJ2-6|.|TRBV6-2/TRBV6-3
TGTGCCAGCAGAACCGACAGCTCTGGGGCCAACGTCCTGACTTTC
CASRTDSSGANVLTF
>few|TRBJ2-3|.|TRBV6-5
TGTGCCAGCAGTTACAGGGTCACAGATACGCAGTATTTT
CASSYRVTDTQYF
>many|TRBJ2-7|.|TRBV20-1
TGCAGTGCTAGAGAGGCTCCCGCTCGGGGAGGTGAGCAGTACTTC
CSAREAPARGGEQYF